This T cell receptor beta chain came from a study of immune heterogeneity within non-small cell lung tumors. For the study at large: Of all tumors, several turned out to be squamous cell carcinomas, more than 8 were non-squamous carcinomas and 1 was not otherwise specified. General study points: Largely different high-frequency T-cell receptor beta clonotypes were found between individual patients.

A few counts support this clonotype. The antigen is not known. Bulk tumor gDNA, roughly 600 ng per sample, served as the TCR template. Primary tumors were biopsied several times each, far apart, intraoperatively. Before undergoing curative surgery, patients had newly diagnosed non-small cell lung cancer that was untreated. TCR beta CDR3 regions came from multiplex PCR with 32 forward V and 13 reverse J primers. Each CDR3 protein gets one entry after TCRdb re-called the multiplex PCR reads with MiXCR. The table has over 9,000 distinct CDR3 sequences, around 29% seen once. The length of the CDR3 is 15 residues. After removal of 3 bases from V and 3 bases from J, the junction contained 6 bases not matched to a gene. Germline V gives CDR1 LNHDA, CDR2 SQIVND (reference sequence).

The rearrangement links TRBV19 to TRBJ1-1, with 8 bases identical to TRBD1. Sequenced material: lung tumor tissue. The TCR was taken from a man aged 50-59 years with non-small cell lung cancer. The CDR3 loop is CASSISVQGDTEAFF. In DNA, the CDR3 is TGTGCCAGTAGTATTTCGGTACAGGGGGACACTGAAGCTTTCTTT.